This entry describes one T cell receptor (beta chain). Produced via immunoSEQ multiplex PCR; TCRdb's table is partial and in-frame only. The data hold 130,000 to 150,000 clones, with approximately 80% observed a single time. This entry is derived from a study of blood T cell repertoires in COVID-19. This CDR3 is 15 amino acids long. The germline V gene encodes CDR1 SGHVS and CDR2 FNYEAQ. Trimming removed 4 bases at V and 0 bases at J, with 10 bases between. Sequenced input: peripheral blood. The clonotype comes from a human donor with acute or convalescent COVID-19. The donor label of this sample is uncertain. J is TRBJ1-3 and V is TRBV7-6; unclear D gene. The CDR3 here is CASSSRGASGNTIYF. CDR3 nucleotide sequence: TGTGCCAGCAGCTCCCGGGGAGCCTCTGGAAACACCATATATTTT.